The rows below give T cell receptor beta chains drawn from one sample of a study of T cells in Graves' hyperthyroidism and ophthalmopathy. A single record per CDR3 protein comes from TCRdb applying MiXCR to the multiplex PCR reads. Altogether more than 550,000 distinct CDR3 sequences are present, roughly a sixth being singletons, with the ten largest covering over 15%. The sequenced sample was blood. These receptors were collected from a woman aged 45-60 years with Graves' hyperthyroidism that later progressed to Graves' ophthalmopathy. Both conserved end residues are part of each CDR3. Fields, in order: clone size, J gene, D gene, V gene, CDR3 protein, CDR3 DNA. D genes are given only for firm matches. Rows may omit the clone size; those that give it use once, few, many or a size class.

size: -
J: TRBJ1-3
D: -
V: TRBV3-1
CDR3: CASSQEGLTGGNTIYF
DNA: TGTGCCAGCAGCCAAGAAGGACTCACAGGGGGAAACACCATATATTTT

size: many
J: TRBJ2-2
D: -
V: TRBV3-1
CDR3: CASSQDPGNTGELFF
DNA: TGTGCCAGCAGCCAAGATCCTGGAAACACCGGGGAGCTGTTTTTT

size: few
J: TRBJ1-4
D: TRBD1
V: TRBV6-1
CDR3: CASRTGDGIWEKLFF
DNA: TGTGCCAGCCGAACAGGGGATGGAATCTGGGAAAAACTGTTTTTT

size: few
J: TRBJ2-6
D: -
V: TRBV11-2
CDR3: CASSSPADSGANVLTF
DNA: TGTGCCAGCAGCTCCCCCGCGGACTCTGGGGCCAACGTCCTGACTTTC

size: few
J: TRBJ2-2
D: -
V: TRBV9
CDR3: CASSLILGTGELFF
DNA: TGTGCCAGCAGCCTCATCCTAGGGACCGGGGAGCTGTTTTTT

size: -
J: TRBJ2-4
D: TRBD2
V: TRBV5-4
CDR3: CASSPTSSGGVKNIQYF
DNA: TGTGCCAGCAGCCCTACATCTAGCGGGGGGGTTAAAAACATTCAGTACTTC

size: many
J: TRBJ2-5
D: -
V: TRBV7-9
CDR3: CASSSTDPRVTQYF
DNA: TGTGCCAGCAGCTCAACGGACCCGCGCGTTACCCAGTACTTC

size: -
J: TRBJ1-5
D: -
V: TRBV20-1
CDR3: CSASRNNQPQHF
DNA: TGCAGTGCCAGTCGCAACAATCAGCCCCAGCATTTT

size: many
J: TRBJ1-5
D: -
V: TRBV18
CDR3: CASSPMKGSNQPQHF
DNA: TGTGCCAGCTCACCAATGAAGGGTAGCAATCAGCCCCAGCATTTT

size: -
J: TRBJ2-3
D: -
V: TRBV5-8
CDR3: CASSLVSTWDTQYF
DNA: TGTGCCAGCAGCTTGGTTTCAACGTGGGATACGCAGTATTTT

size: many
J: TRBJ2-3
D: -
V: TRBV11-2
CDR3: CASSPYRDTQYF
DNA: TGTGCCAGCAGCCCGTACCGGGATACGCAGTATTTT

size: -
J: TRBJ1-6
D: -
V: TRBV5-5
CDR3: CASSRADNSPLHF
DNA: TGTGCCAGCAGCCGAGCAGATAATTCACCCCTCCACTTT

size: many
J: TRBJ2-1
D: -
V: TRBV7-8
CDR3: CASSLAGGLDEQFF
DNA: TGTGCCAGCAGCTTAGCTGGAGGGTTGGATGAGCAGTTCTTC

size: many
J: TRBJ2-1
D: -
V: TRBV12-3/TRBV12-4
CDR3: CASSTQGGLTYNEQFF
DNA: TGTGCCAGCAGTACCCAGGGGGGTTTAACGTACAATGAGCAGTTCTTC

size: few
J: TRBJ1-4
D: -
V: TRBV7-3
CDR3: CASSSGAGEKLFF
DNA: TGTGCCAGCAGCTCCGGAGCGGGCGAAAAACTGTTTTTT